Listed below are T cell receptor beta chains from one sample, sequenced in a study of immune evolution from preneoplasia to lung adenocarcinoma. The table came from immunoSEQ multiplex PCR; TCRdb's copy has only in-frame clones and leaves some out. The sample has approximately 12,000 clones, roughly 90% seen once. Sequenced material: FFPE invasive lung adenocarcinoma tissue. These receptors were taken from a person aged 70 to 85 with invasive lung adenocarcinoma. CDR3s include the opening cysteine and the closing phenylalanine or tryptophan. A D gene is named only where the DNA matches it firmly. Clone size is shown for a subset of rows, as once, few, many or a class of expanded clone.

V	size	D	J	DNA	CDR3
TRBV5-4	.	.	TRBJ2-7	TGTGCCAGCAGCCCTCCTTCGTCCGGGGAGCAGTACTTC	CASSPPSSGEQYF
TRBV4-1	once	.	TRBJ2-4	TGCGCCAGCAGCCAACTGGGACTCAATTGGGACATTCAGTACTTC	CASSQLGLNWDIQYF
TRBV11-2	.	.	TRBJ1-1	TGTGCCAGCAGCGTATCTTGGAACACTGAAGCTTTCTTT	CASSVSWNTEAFF
TRBV28	.	.	TRBJ2-3	TGTGCCAGCAGCCCCCTACGGGGGTTGACGAATACGCAGTATTTT	CASSPLRGLTNTQYF
TRBV7-9	few	.	TRBJ2-6	TGTGCCAGCAGCTTGTGGGGTACACCGACCTCTGGGGCCAACGTCCTGACTTTC	CASSLWGTPTSGANVLTF
TRBV5-1	.	.	TRBJ2-7	TGCGCCAGCAGCGTGAGCTTTTCCGAGCAGTACTTC	CASSVSFSEQYF
TRBV30	.	.	TRBJ1-5	TGTGCCTGGAGTGGAGGGGCATACCAAAAGAATCAGCCCCAGCATTTT	CAWSGGAYQKNQPQHF
TRBV11-1	.	.	TRBJ1-1	TGTGCCAGCAGCTTAATTCCCCAGGGTATCACTGAAGCTTTCTTT	CASSLIPQGITEAFF
TRBV18	.	TRBD1	TRBJ1-1	TGTGCCAGCTCACCGGGACAGGGATTGAACACTGAAGCTTTCTTT	CASSPGQGLNTEAFF
TRBV27	.	TRBD2	TRBJ2-7	TGTGCCAGCAGTGCCAGGACTAGCGGGGGATACGAGCAGTACTTC	CASSARTSGGYEQYF
TRBV11-2	once	.	TRBJ1-1	TGTGCCAGCAGCTTAGTGGTAGGCGGGCACACTGAAGCTTTCTTT	CASSLVVGGHTEAFF
TRBV9	.	.	TRBJ2-3	TGTGCCAGCAGCGTAGGTGGTCTCGGGGACACAGATACGCAGTATTTT	CASSVGGLGDTDTQYF
TRBV29-1	.	TRBD1	TRBJ1-3	TGCAGCGTTCCGGGACAGGGGGGGAACACCATATATTTT	CSVPGQGGNTIYF
TRBV25-1	.	.	TRBJ2-1	TGTGCCAGCAGTGATCGTCGGGTGACTGAGCAGTTCTTC	CASSDRRVTEQFF
TRBV9	.	TRBD2	TRBJ2-3	TGTGCCAGCAGCGGCCCACTGGCGGGGGAGGTCACAGATACGCAGTATTTT	CASSGPLAGEVTDTQYF
TRBV7-3	.	TRBD2	TRBJ2-1	TGTGCCAGCAGCTCTTCCTCGTGGCTAGCGGGAGGCAATGAGCAGTTCTTC	CASSSSSWLAGGNEQFF
TRBV9	.	TRBD2	TRBJ2-2	TGTGCCAGCACGAAAATTGGGACTAGCGGAACCGGGGAGCTGTTTTTT	CASTKIGTSGTGELFF
TRBV9	.	.	TRBJ2-6	TGTGCCAGCAGCGTAGCCAGGGAAGCTGGGGCCAACGTCCTGACTTTC	CASSVAREAGANVLTF
TRBV11-2	.	.	TRBJ1-1	TGTGCCAGCAGCTTAGAACAGATTCCAGCTTTCTTT	CASSLEQIPAFF
TRBV27	.	.	TRBJ2-3	TGTGCCAGCAGGTCCTATTTAAGCTCGGGCACAGATACGCAGTATTTT	CASRSYLSSGTDTQYF
TRBV25-1	.	TRBD2	TRBJ2-5	TGTGCCAGCAGTGAGCCTGCTCTAGCGGGAGTATCAGAGACCCAGTACTTC	CASSEPALAGVSETQYF
TRBV13	.	TRBD1	TRBJ1-1	TGTGCCAGCAACGCGCGGACAGGGAACGATGAAGCTTTCTTT	CASNARTGNDEAFF
TRBV7-2	.	.	TRBJ1-2	TGTGCCAGCAGCCCAAAGGGGGGCTATGGCTACACCTTC	CASSPKGGYGYTF
TRBV6-1	.	.	TRBJ2-7	TGTGCCAGCAGTGAATTACAGTTGGCTCCCTACGAGCAGTACTTC	CASSELQLAPYEQYF
TRBV11-3	once	.	TRBJ2-3	TGTGCCAGCAGCTTAGATCTCAGGGATACGCAGTATTTT	CASSLDLRDTQYF
TRBV4-2	.	.	TRBJ2-5	TGTGCCAGCAGCCAACCTAGGACCTACCAAGAGACCCAGTACTTC	CASSQPRTYQETQYF
TRBV2	few	TRBD1	TRBJ2-2	TGTGCCAGCAGGGGACAGGGGACCTACACCGGGGAGCTGTTTTTT	CASRGQGTYTGELFF
TRBV5-1	.	TRBD2	TRBJ2-7	TGCGCCAGCAGCCTCACTAGCGGGAGGGTCCACGAGCAGTACTTC	CASSLTSGRVHEQYF
TRBV28	.	.	TRBJ1-2	TGTGCCAGCAGTTACAGGGAGGGCGGCTACACCTTC	CASSYREGGYTF
TRBV4-2	.	TRBD1	TRBJ2-5	TGTGCCAGCAGCCGGGACAGGGGGGAAGAGACCCAGTACTTC	CASSRDRGEETQYF
TRBV28	.	.	TRBJ2-7	TGTGCCAGCAGTTTCTGGAAGCCGGGCGCCTACGAGCAGTACTTC	CASSFWKPGAYEQYF
TRBV18	few	.	TRBJ1-3	TGTGCCAGCTCACCAGAACAGGGAGGAAACACCATATATTTT	CASSPEQGGNTIYF
TRBV25-1	.	TRBD1	TRBJ2-5	TGTGCCAGCACTCAGAGACAGGGCCAAGAGACCCAGTACTTC	CASTQRQGQETQYF
TRBV27	.	.	TRBJ1-1	TGTGCCAGCAGTTGGGTAGGACCGAACACTGAAGCTTTCTTT	CASSWVGPNTEAFF
TRBV5-1	.	TRBD1	TRBJ2-7	TGCGCCAGCAGCCTGGACAGGGAATACGAGCAGTACTTC	CASSLDREYEQYF
TRBV5-6	.	.	TRBJ1-1	TGTGCCAGCAGCTCAACGGGATTGGCCACTGAAGCTTTCTTT	CASSSTGLATEAFF
TRBV30	once	.	TRBJ2-2	TGTGCCTGGTCGACTACGAACACCGGGGAGCTGTTTTTT	CAWSTTNTGELFF
TRBV7-6	.	.	TRBJ2-5	TGTGCCAGCAGCTTACCCAGGGACCGGTTGGAAGAGACCCAGTACTTC	CASSLPRDRLEETQYF
TRBV15	.	.	TRBJ1-4	TGTGCCACCAGCTATGTGTCGGGGGGAGAAAAACTGTTTTTT	CATSYVSGGEKLFF
TRBV30	few	.	TRBJ1-3	TGTGCCTGGAAAAAGCAAGGAAACACCATATATTTT	CAWKKQGNTIYF
TRBV10-3	.	TRBD2	TRBJ2-2	TGTGCCACCAAACTAGCGGCCTCAGACACCGGGGAGCTGTTTTTT	CATKLAASDTGELFF
TRBV7-3	.	.	TRBJ2-3	TGTGCCAGCAGCTTAATCGGGGTCACAGATACGCAGTATTTT	CASSLIGVTDTQYF